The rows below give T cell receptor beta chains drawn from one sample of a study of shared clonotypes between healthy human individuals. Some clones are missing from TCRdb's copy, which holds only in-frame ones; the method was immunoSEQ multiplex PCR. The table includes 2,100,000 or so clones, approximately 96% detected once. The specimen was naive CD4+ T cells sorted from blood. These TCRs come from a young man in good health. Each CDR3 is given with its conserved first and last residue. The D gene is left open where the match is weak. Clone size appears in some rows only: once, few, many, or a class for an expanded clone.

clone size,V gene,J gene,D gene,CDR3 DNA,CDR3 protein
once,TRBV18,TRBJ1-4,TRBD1,TGTGCCAGCTCACCGGACAGGGTTAGTGAAAAACTGTTTTTT,CASSPDRVSEKLFF
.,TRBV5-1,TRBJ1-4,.,TGCGCCAGCAGCTTGAATGTTGGCGCTAATGAAAAACTGTTTTTT,CASSLNVGANEKLFF
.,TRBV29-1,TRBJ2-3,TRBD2,TGCAGCGTTCGTAGGTTAGCGGGAGAAAGAGATACGCAGTATTTT,CSVRRLAGERDTQYF
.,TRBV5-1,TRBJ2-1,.,TGCGCCAGCAGCTTGGAGCCAGGTCTAACCCAACACAATGAGCAGTTCTTC,CASSLEPGLTQHNEQFF
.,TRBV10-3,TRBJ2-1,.,TGTGCCATCAGCCTGACAGGTTACAATGAGCAGTTCTTC,CAISLTGYNEQFF
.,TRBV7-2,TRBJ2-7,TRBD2,TGTGCCAGCAGCTCTTCGGGACTAGCGATTACCTACGAGCAGTACTTC,CASSSSGLAITYEQYF
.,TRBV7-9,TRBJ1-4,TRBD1,TGTGCCAGCAGCGTAGGGACAGCCTCTAATGAAAAACTGTTTTTT,CASSVGTASNEKLFF
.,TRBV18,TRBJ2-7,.,TGTGCCAGCTCCCGAGTTGACCTCTACGAGCAGTACTTC,CASSRVDLYEQYF
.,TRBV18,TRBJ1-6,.,TGTGCCAGCTCACCATCTGAGTCGTACCCCCCAAACTTT,CASSPSESYPPNF
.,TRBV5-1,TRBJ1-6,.,TGCGCCAGCAGCTCTCAGGGAGTTCGTAATTCACCCCTCCACTTT,CASSSQGVRNSPLHF
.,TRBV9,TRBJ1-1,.,TGTGCCAGCAGCGTAGATGGCCGCATCACTGAAGCTTTCTTT,CASSVDGRITEAFF
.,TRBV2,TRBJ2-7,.,TGTGCCAGCGTTGCTGCCGGTGGGGGTAACTCCTACGAGCAGTACTTC,CASVAAGGGNSYEQYF
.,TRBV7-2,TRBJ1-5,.,TGTGCCAGCAGTATCGACACTCTTAGCAATCAGCCCCAGCATTTT,CASSIDTLSNQPQHF
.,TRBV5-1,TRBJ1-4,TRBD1,TGCGCCAGCAGCTTCAAACCTGGACAGGGACAAGAAAAACTGTTTTTT,CASSFKPGQGQEKLFF
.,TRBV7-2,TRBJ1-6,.,TGTGCCAGCAGCTTTTGGCCTGGACAGAATTCACCCCTCCACTTT,CASSFWPGQNSPLHF
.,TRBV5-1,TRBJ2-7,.,TGCGCCAGCAGCTTGGGGGGCAGCACCTACGAGCAGTACTTC,CASSLGGSTYEQYF
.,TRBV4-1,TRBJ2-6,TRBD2,TGCGCCAGCAGCCAAGTTGAGGGCGGGGGCTCTGGGGCCAACGTCCTGACTTTC,CASSQVEGGGSGANVLTF
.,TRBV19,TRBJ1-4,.,TGTGCCAGTAGTGTCCCAGGGGATAAACTGTTTTTT,CASSVPGDKLFF
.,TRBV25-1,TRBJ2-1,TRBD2,TGTGCCAGCAGTGATCAAACTAGCGGGAGTGGTTATGAGCAGTTCTTC,CASSDQTSGSGYEQFF
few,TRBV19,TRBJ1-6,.,TGTGCCAGTAGGTCTCAGCTTTCACCCCTCCACTTT,CASRSQLSPLHF
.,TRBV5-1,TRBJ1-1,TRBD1,TGCGCCAGCAGCATACCACGGGACAGGGCCACTGAAGCTTTCTTT,CASSIPRDRATEAFF
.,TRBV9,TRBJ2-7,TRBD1,TGTGCCAGCAGCGTAGAGGGGGCCGTTATCTACGAGCAGTACTTC,CASSVEGAVIYEQYF
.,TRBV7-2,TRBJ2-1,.,TGTGCCAGCAGCCCCGGATCTGCCTACAATGAGCAGTTCTTC,CASSPGSAYNEQFF
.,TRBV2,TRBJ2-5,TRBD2,TGTGCCAGCAGTGATTATTTGCTAGCGGGAATTCAAGAGACCCAGTACTTC,CASSDYLLAGIQETQYF
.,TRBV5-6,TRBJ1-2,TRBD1,TGTGCCAGCAGCTTGGGCAGGGGGTCTGGCTACACCTTC,CASSLGRGSGYTF
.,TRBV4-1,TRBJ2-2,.,TGCGCCAGCAGCCAACTAGCTTTCCCGACGGACGGGGAGCTGTTTTTT,CASSQLAFPTDGELFF
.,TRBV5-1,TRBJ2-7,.,TGCGCCAGCAGCCTAGGGACCACCTACGAGCAGTACTTC,CASSLGTTYEQYF
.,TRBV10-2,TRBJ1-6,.,TGCGCCAGCAGTGAGTCGGAAGGAAGGTATAATTCACCCCTCCACTTT,CASSESEGRYNSPLHF
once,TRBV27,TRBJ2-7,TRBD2,TGTGCCAGCAGTACTCCTAGCGGGGGGGTTTCCTACGAGCAGTACTTC,CASSTPSGGVSYEQYF